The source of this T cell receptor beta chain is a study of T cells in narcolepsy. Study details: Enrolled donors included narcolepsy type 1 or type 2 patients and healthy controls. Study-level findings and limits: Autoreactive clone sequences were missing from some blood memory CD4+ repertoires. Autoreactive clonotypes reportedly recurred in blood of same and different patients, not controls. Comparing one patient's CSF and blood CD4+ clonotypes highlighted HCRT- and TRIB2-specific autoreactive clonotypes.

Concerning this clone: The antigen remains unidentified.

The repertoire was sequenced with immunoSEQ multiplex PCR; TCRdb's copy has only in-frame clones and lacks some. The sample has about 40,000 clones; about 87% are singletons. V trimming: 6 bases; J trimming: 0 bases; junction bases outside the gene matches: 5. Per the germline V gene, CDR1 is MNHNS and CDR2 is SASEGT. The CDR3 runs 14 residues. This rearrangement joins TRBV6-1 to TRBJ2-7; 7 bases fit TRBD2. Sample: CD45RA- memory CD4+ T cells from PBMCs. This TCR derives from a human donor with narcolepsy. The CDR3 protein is CASRLGGISYEQYF. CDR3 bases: TGTGCCAGCAGATTGGGAGGGATCTCCTACGAGCAGTACTTC.